The rows below give T cell receptor beta chains drawn from one sample of a study of blood T cell repertoires in COVID-19. Produced via immunoSEQ multiplex PCR; TCRdb's table is partial and in-frame only. This table holds over 350,000 clones, around 90% found once. Sequencing was carried out using PBMCs or T cells enriched from blood (not recorded which). These receptors all stem from a woman aged 18 to 35 with acute COVID-19. CDR3s include the opening cysteine and the closing phenylalanine or tryptophan. D genes are given only for firm matches. A clone size is listed for some rows: how often the clone was seen (once, few, many), or a class if it is expanded.

>TRBD2|TRBV3-1/TRBV3-2|NA|TRBJ2-3
CATSGLSTDTQYF
TGTGCCACTAGCGGGCTAAGCACAGATACGCAGTATTTT
>NA|TRBV10-3|NA|TRBJ2-7
CAAKNRDEQYF
TGTGCCGCAAAAAACAGGGACGAGCAGTACTTC
>NA|TRBV10-2|NA|TRBJ2-5
CASSGTGGKQETQYF
TGCGCCAGCAGTGGGACCGGGGGAAAACAAGAGACCCAGTACTTC
>NA|TRBV3-1/TRBV3-2|NA|TRBJ2-3
CASSQGLGGDTQYF
TGTGCCAGCAGCCAAGGGTTGGGGGGAGATACGCAGTATTTT
>TRBD2|TRBV5-1|NA|TRBJ2-1
CASGVAGGTYNEQFF
TGCGCCAGCGGGGTAGCGGGGGGAACCTACAATGAGCAGTTCTTC
>NA|TRBV7-9|NA|TRBJ2-5
CASSPRLVNQETQYF
TGTGCCAGCAGCCCTAGACTAGTCAACCAAGAGACCCAGTACTTC
>TRBD1|TRBV7-9|NA|TRBJ1-1
CASSRDRVLNTEAFF
TGTGCCAGCAGCCGGGACAGGGTTTTGAACACTGAAGCTTTCTTT
>NA|TRBV9|NA|TRBJ1-1
CASSVVPGGTEAFF
TGTGCCAGCAGCGTAGTCCCGGGGGGCACTGAAGCTTTCTTT
>NA|TRBV10-2|NA|TRBJ1-4
CASIQGLGNEKLFF
TGCGCCAGCATTCAAGGACTCGGTAATGAAAAACTGTTTTTT
>NA|TRBV9|NA|TRBJ2-7
CASAGSPSYEQYF
TGTGCCTCCGCGGGGAGTCCAAGCTACGAGCAGTACTTC
>NA|TRBV4-2|once|TRBJ2-1
CASSQDFFPSSNEQFF
TGTGCCAGCAGCCAAGACTTCTTCCCGTCCTCCAATGAGCAGTTCTTC
>NA|TRBV11-2|NA|TRBJ1-6
CASSPPRDNSPLHF
TGTGCCAGCAGCCCTCCTCGGGATAATTCACCCCTCCACTTT
>NA|TRBV30|once|TRBJ1-3
CAWSVPGGNTIYF
TGTGCCTGGAGTGTACCGGGTGGAAACACCATATATTTT
>TRBD1|TRBV9|NA|TRBJ2-7
CASSAGDSSSYEQYF
TGTGCCAGCAGCGCCGGGGACAGCTCCTCCTACGAGCAGTACTTC
>NA|TRBV7-2|NA|TRBJ1-2
CASSFSRGGYTF
TGTGCCAGCAGCTTTTCTCGCGGTGGCTACACCTTC
>TRBD1|TRBV10-3|NA|TRBJ2-7
CAISESVTGKQYF
TGTGCCATCAGTGAGTCTGTGACAGGGAAGCAGTACTTC
>TRBD1|TRBV12-3/TRBV12-4|NA|TRBJ2-7
CASRLQGYEQYF
TGTGCCAGCAGATTACAGGGGTACGAGCAGTACTTC
>TRBD2|TRBV6-5|NA|TRBJ2-1
CASSYGTSVSEQFF
TGTGCCAGCAGTTACGGGACTAGTGTGTCTGAGCAGTTCTTC